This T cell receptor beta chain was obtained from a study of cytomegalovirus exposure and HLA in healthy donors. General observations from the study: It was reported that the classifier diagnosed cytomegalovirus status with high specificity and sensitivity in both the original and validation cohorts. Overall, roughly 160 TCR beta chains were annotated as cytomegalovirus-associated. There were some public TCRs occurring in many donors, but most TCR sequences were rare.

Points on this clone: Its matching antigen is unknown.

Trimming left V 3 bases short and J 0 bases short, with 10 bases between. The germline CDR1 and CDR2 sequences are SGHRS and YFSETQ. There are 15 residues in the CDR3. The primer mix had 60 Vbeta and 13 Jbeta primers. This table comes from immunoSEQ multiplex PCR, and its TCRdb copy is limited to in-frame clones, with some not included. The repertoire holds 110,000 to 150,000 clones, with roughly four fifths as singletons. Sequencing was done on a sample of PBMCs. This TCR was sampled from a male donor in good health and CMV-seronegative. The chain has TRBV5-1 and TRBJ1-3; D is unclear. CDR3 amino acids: CASSSDTSSGNTIYF. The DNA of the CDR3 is TGCGCCAGCAGCTCCGACACGAGCTCTGGAAACACCATATATTTT.